This T cell receptor beta chain was found in a study of graft-versus-host responses after intestinal transplantation. Of note for this clone: What it binds is not known.

Sequenced by immunoSEQ multiplex PCR; TCRdb stores in-frame clones only, minus some. The table includes roughly 100,000 clones, around 93% detected once. Sequences were derived from unstimulated CD8+ T cells sorted from spleen or lymph node cells, sampled before transplant. The receptor was derived from a human donor who was the organ donor for an intestinal transplant.

This CDR3 reads CASSLKGGNTEAFF. The CDR3, as DNA: TGTGCCAGCAGCTTAAAAGGGGGGAACACTGAAGCTTTCTTT. The rearrangement links TRBV7-3 to TRBJ1-1; tentatively, D is TRBD1 (6 bases). Deletions cut 1 base from V and 1 base from J, with 7 bases between. Germline V CDR1 and CDR2: SGHTA, FQGTGA. The CDR3 contains 14 residues.